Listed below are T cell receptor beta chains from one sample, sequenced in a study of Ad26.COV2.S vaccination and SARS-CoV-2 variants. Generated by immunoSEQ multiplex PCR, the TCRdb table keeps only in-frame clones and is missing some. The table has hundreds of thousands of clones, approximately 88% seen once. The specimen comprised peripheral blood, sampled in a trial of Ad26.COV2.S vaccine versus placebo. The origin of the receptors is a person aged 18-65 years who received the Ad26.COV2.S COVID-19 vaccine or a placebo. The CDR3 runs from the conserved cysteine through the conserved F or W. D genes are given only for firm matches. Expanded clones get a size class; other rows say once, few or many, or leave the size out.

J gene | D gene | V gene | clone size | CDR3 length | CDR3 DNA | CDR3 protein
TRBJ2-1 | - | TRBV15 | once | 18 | TGTGCCACCAGCAGAGTGGGATCTCGGGCTTCCTCCTACAATGAGCAGTTCTTC | CATSRVGSRASSYNEQFF
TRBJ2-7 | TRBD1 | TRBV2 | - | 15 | TGTGCCAGCAGTGGTGGGACAGGGATCTCCTACGAGCAGTACTTC | CASSGGTGISYEQYF
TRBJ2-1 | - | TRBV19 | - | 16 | TGTGCCAGTAGTATAAGGGCGGGGCCGAACAATGACGGGCAGTTCTTC | CASSIRAGPNNDGQFF
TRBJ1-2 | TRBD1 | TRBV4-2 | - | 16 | TGTGCCAGCAGCCAAGAATCAGGGGGGGGCAACTATGGCTACACCTTC | CASSQESGGGNYGYTF
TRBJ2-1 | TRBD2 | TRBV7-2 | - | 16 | TGTGCCAGCAGCCCGGAACTAGCGGGGGGCTACAATGAGCAGTTCTTC | CASSPELAGGYNEQFF
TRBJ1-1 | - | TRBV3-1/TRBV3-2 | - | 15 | TGTGCCAGCAGCCCTACCTCCGGGACGCAAACTGAAGCTTTCTTT | CASSPTSGTQTEAFF
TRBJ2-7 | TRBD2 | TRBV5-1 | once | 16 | TGCGCCAGCAGCACCTCCCTAGCGGGAGTAGAGGACGAGCAGTACTTC | CASSTSLAGVEDEQYF
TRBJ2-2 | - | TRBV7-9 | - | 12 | TGTGCCAGCCATAGGGGCACCGGGGAGCTGTTTTTT | CASHRGTGELFF
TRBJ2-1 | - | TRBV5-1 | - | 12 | TGCGCCAGCAGCTTGGGTAACAATGAGCAGTTCTTC | CASSLGNNEQFF
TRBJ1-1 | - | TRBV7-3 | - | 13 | TGTGCCAGCAGCTTGTGGAGGAACACTGAAGCTTTCTTT | CASSLWRNTEAFF
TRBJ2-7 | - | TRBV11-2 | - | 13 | TGTGCCAGCAGCCCCAGTAGCTCCTACGAGCAGTACTTC | CASSPSSSYEQYF
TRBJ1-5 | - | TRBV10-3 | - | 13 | TGTGCCATCAGTAGTGGGGAGAATCAGCCCCAGCATTTT | CAISSGENQPQHF
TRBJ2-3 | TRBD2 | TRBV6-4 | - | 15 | TGTGCCAGCAAGATTTGGCGGGAGTGCTCAGATACGCAGTATTTT | CASKIWRECSDTQYF
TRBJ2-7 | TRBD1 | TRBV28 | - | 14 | TGTGCCAGCGGGAACCCAGGGGGTACCTACGAGCAGTACTTC | CASGNPGGTYEQYF
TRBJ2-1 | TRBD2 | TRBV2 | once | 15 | TGTGCCAGCGGGGGACTAGAAAGCTCCTACAATGAGCAGTTCTTC | CASGGLESSYNEQFF
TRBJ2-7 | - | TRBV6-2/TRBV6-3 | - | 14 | TGTGCCAGCAGCTTTGGGGACGGTCCCTACGAGCAGTACTTC | CASSFGDGPYEQYF
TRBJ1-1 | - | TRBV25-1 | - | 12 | TGTGCCAGCACCGCAGGGGTCCGGGAAGCTTTCTTT | CASTAGVREAFF
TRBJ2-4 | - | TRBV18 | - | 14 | TGTGCCAGCTCACCGGCAGGGGCGAAAAACATTCAGTACTTC | CASSPAGAKNIQYF
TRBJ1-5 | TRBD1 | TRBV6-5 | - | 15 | TGTGCCAGCAAGGGACAGGGTTATAGCAATCAGCCCCAGCATTTT | CASKGQGYSNQPQHF
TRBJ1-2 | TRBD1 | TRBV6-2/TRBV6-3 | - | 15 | TGTGCCAGCAGTAAATCCGGGACAGCTTTTGGGGGCTACACCTTC | CASSKSGTAFGGYTF